This entry concerns a single T cell receptor beta chain. This entry is derived from a study of blood T cell repertoires in COVID-19. The overall study: Italy, Spain and the United States were the sources of the convalescent and acute COVID-19 samples.

Trimming cost V 7 bases and J 0 bases, with 8 bases left between them. This CDR3 is built from 13 residues. The V gene's germline CDR1 is KGHDR and CDR2 SFDVKD. Original processing notes: It was from reference gene primer amplification that nucleated cell counts were estimated. Profiling relied on immunoSEQ multiplex PCR, and the TCRdb table lists in-frame clones only, not all of them. That table is the source of V, J and clone size, and D and trimming were worked out from the DNA. The sample lists approximately 94,000 clones; just over 85% were seen once. J is TRBJ2-5 and V is TRBV24-1; tentatively, D is TRBD2 (6 bases). Sequenced input: peripheral blood. The clonotype originates from a human donor in a cohort sampled during active COVID-19. This chain's CDR3 is CATSGTHQETQYF. As DNA, the CDR3 is TGTGCCACCAGCGGGACTCACCAAGAGACCCAGTACTTC.